The clone carrying this T cell receptor beta chain occurred a few times. Its antigen remains unknown. At one of its ends the junction is not consistent with the germline gene, which may arise from a read error. The data derive from a study of CD8+CD57+ T cells in acquired aplastic anemia. Study overall: When averaged, DNA from sorted CD4+ and CD8+ cells came to about 3 ug. Approximately 11 million reads, on average, were obtained for CD4+ cells from healthy donors. Points from the study as a whole: Statistical testing detected no significant gap in CD8+ Simpson's diversity between patients and controls. The study identified roughly 31 CD8+ CDR3 sequences shared by patients and controls.

This CDR3 is built from 16 residues. Germline V lookup: CDR1 LGHDT, CDR2 YNNKEL (reference sequence). Investigators profiled TCR beta VDJ and CDR3 from genomic DNA template. TCRdb itself ran the reads through MiXCR, one entry per CDR3 protein. This table has some 200,000 distinct CDR3 sequences, roughly 33% appearing once. Material: sorted CD4+, CD8+, or CD8+CD57+ T cells (not recorded which) from PBMCs. The rearrangement joins TRBV3-1 to TRBJ2-1; D may be TRBD2 (7 bases). The clonotype originates from a human donor in good health, serving as a control. CDR3 amino acids: CASSLLTSWAGATIYF. CDR3 sequence (DNA): TGTGCCAGCAGCCTCTTAACCTCCTGGGCGGGGGCCACAATCTACTTC.